The source of this T cell receptor beta chain is a study of cytomegalovirus exposure and HLA in healthy donors. Points from the study as a whole: TRBV6-2, TRBV6-3 and some other V segments were excluded as indistinguishable. Cytomegalovirus association was listed for 150 to 200 TCR beta chains. Prior analysis indicated that the majority of TCR beta V segments exhibited productivity approximately 90% or approximately 30% of the time. It was only CMV serostatus that was available as immune exposure information.

PCR was performed using 60 Vbeta and 13 Jbeta primers. TCRdb's copy holds only in-frame clones and misses some; the assay was immunoSEQ multiplex PCR. The repertoire holds roughly 170,000 clones, with approximately 80% as singletons. With regard to this clone: Its antigen is not identified. An end of the junction does not agree with germline; a read error may underlie this.

Germline assignment: CDR1 MNHNY and CDR2 SVGAGI (reference sequence). This CDR3 comprises 12 residues. The chain links TRBV6-6 to TRBJ1-2; no firm D call. The clonotype originates from a woman aged 25 to 39 in good health and CMV-seronegative. Sequenced input: PBMCs. The CDR3: CASSTTNYGYPF. In DNA, the CDR3 is TGTGCCAGCAGTACGACAAATTATGGCTACCCCTTC.